This T cell receptor beta chain is from a study of OX40 agonist ivuxolimab in advanced cancers. As for the study in general: Allowance was made for prior anti-PD-1, anti-PD-L1 or anti-CTLA-4 therapy, and approximately 40% had some.

Germline CDR1 MGHRA, CDR2 YSYEKL. With V trimmed by 3 bases and J by 2 bases, 6 bases remained unmatched. The CDR3 contains 17 residues. Points from the study as a whole: In CD8+ T cells, expanded clones were on average more numerous than in CD4+. Some nonresponders additionally presented with little normalized T-cell clonal expansion.

Clones were read by immunoSEQ multiplex PCR, and TCRdb kept only the in-frame ones, dropping some. This table has tens of thousands of clones, roughly 93% appearing once. Points on this clone: As yet, its antigen is unknown.

The sequencing used CD4+ or CD8+ T cells sorted from blood, collected in a trial of the OX40 agonist ivuxolimab. The receptor's source is an adult with an advanced solid tumor such as melanoma, head and neck, liver or kidney cancer. The chain links TRBV4-1 to TRBJ2-1, with 11 bases fitting TRBD2. The CDR3: CASSHPLAGGPYNEQFF. The CDR3 DNA follows: TGCGCCAGCAGCCATCCCCTAGCGGGGGGTCCCTACAATGAGCAGTTCTTC.